This T cell receptor beta chain is from a study of technical replicates of blood from several donors. V was trimmed by 2 bases and J by 6 bases, leaving 5 bases between them. Germline-derived CDR1 and CDR2 are MRHNA and SNTAGT. CDR3 length: 13 residues. The method was immunoSEQ multiplex PCR; TCRdb's version includes in-frame clones alone and lacks a portion of them. This sample carries about 73,000 clones, 85% to 95% of them seen once, and the ten largest clones take 0.25% to 0.3%. The specimen sequenced was T cells isolated from PBMCs. The source is a human donor in good health. This chain joins TRBV6-4 and TRBJ1-6; D is undetermined. The CDR3 is CASSDQRNSPLHF. As DNA, the CDR3 is TGTGCCAGCAGTGACCAGCGTAATTCACCCCTCCACTTT.